The 25 T cell receptor beta chains listed next were all sequenced from one sample in a study of T cells in Graves' hyperthyroidism and ophthalmopathy. The source material, RNA transcripts, was used to amplify TCR beta CDR3 regions. The primer set for the first-round RT-PCR of the TCR CDR3 was HTBI. MiXCR was run by TCRdb on the multiplex PCR reads, yielding one entry per CDR3 protein. The repertoire includes around 500,000 distinct CDR3 sequences, 14% of them detected once, and approximately 13% sits in the top ten. The sample taken for sequencing was blood. These receptors originate from a woman between 35 and 50 years old with Graves' hyperthyroidism.

This sequence joins TRBV9 and TRBJ2-7; 14 positions agree with TRBD2. The CDR3 extends over 16 amino acids. The V and J ends lost 3 bases and 5 bases, in that order; junction bases with no gene match: 7. Germline V gene sequence: CDR1 SGDLS, CDR2 YYNGEE. CDR3 residues: CASSDGPGLAGDEQYF. CDR3 bases: TGTGCCAGCAGCGACGGACCGGGACTAGCGGGAGACGAGCAGTACTTC.

This clonotype was seen at least ten times. This chain links TRBV12-3 or TRBV12-4 with TRBJ1-4; tentative D call: TRBD1 (5 bases). The CDR3 is 15 residues long. V dropped 6 bases and J dropped 3 bases, with 14 bases sitting between them. In nucleotides, the CDR3 is TGTGCCAGCAGCCGGAGGGGTAGTCCTAATGAAAAACTGTTTTTT. Translation gives CASSRRGSPNEKLFF.

J is TRBJ1-4 and V is TRBV3-1; TRBD1 is a possible D gene (5 bases). The CDR3 loop spans 14 amino acids. Trimming cost V 1 base and J 4 bases, with 7 bases left between them. The V gene's germline CDR1 is LGHDT and CDR2 YNNKEL (reference sequence). The chain's CDR3 is CASSQGQNNEKLFF. In DNA, the CDR3 is TGTGCCAGCAGCCAAGGACAGAATAATGAAAAACTGTTTTTT.

This clonotype was observed a few times. This chain uses TRBV6-2 or TRBV6-3 with TRBJ2-3, with D perhaps being TRBD1 or TRBD2 (5 bases each). The CDR3 has 15 residues. Germline CDR1 is MNHEY and CDR2 is SVGEGT. The germline V and J ends were trimmed by 2 bases and 0 bases, with 9 bases remaining between them. The CDR3: CASSYTGASTDTQYF. DNA for the CDR3: TGTGCCAGCAGTTACACCGGGGCTAGCACAGATACGCAGTATTTT.

This chain connects TRBV29-1 to TRBJ2-1, with D possibly TRBD2 on 6 matching bases. CDR1 is SQVTM and CDR2 is ANQGSEA in the germline V gene. Deletions cut 4 bases from V and 6 bases from J, with 19 bases between. The CDR3 runs 15 residues. CDR3 in amino acids: CSVGGLPGSSNEQFF. The CDR3 coding sequence is TGCAGCGTTGGAGGACTCCCCGGGAGCAGCAATGAGCAGTTCTTC.

This clonotype occurred many times. The chain recombines TRBV28 with TRBJ2-7, with 7 bases matching TRBD1. Germline loops: CDR1 MDHEN, CDR2 SYDVKM. Trimming at V came to 6 bases and at J to 1 base, leaving 9 bases not matched to a gene. The CDR3 totals 15 residues. In nucleotides, the CDR3 is TGTGCCAGCAGACGCTTAAGACAGGGTTCCTACGAGCAGTACTTC. Translating gives CASRRLRQGSYEQYF.

This clonotype has a handful of counts. This chain connects TRBV19 to TRBJ1-3; weak D call: TRBD1 (6 bases). CDR1 and CDR2 (germline): LNHDA, SQIVND (reference sequence). The CDR3 length is 15 residues. Trimming took 5 bases from V and 0 from J, leaving 11 bases between them. In DNA form, the CDR3 reads TGTGCCAGTAGTCGGCGACAGGACTCTGGAAACACCATATATTTT. Translated: CASSRRQDSGNTIYF.

This clonotype was detected many times. V usage is TRBV7-3 and J usage is TRBJ1-2; D not resolved. The V and J ends lost 0 bases and 6 bases respectively, with 11 bases between them. CDR3 length: 14 amino acids. Germline-derived CDR1 and CDR2 are SGHTA and FQGTGA. CDR3 amino acids: CASSLTSPADGYTF. The CDR3 region has the DNA TGTGCCAGCAGCTTAACGAGTCCGGCCGATGGCTACACCTTC.

The rearrangement uses TRBV15 and TRBJ1-2; possibly TRBD1 for D (5 bases). V was clipped by 0 bases and J by 6 bases, with 17 bases between them. Germline CDR1 reads LNHNV; CDR2 reads YYDKDF (reference sequence). The CDR3 loop spans 16 amino acids. CDR3: CATSRDRGGGADGYTF. The CDR3 DNA reads as TGTGCCACCAGCAGAGATCGAGGAGGAGGGGCCGATGGCTACACCTTC.

This clonotype was detected ten times or more. The V gene is TRBV12-3 or TRBV12-4, the J gene TRBJ2-1; D is ambiguous. The CDR3 totals 13 residues. V dropped 3 bases and J dropped 6 bases, with 9 bases sitting between them. The CDR3 sequence is CASSFYGGNEQFF. Here the CDR3 DNA reads TGTGCCAGCAGTTTCTATGGTGGCAATGAGCAGTTCTTC.

The chain joins TRBV16 to TRBJ2-5; a possible D gene is TRBD2 (6 bases). In germline, CDR1 is KGHSY, CDR2 FQNENV. This CDR3 comprises 14 residues. The V and J ends lost 4 bases and 4 bases respectively, with 13 bases between them. The CDR3: CASSRASGGETQYF. The CDR3 nucleotides are TGTGCCAGCAGCCGGGCCTCCGGGGGAGAGACCCAGTACTTC.

This clonotype was recorded a few times. The chain joins TRBV2 to TRBJ1-6, with 9 positions matching TRBD1. The length of the CDR3 is 17 residues. V dropped 4 bases and J dropped 0; count of bases not matched to a gene: 4. Germline V gene data show CDR1 as SNHLY and CDR2 as FYNNEI. CDR3 nucleotide sequence: TGTGCCAGCAGTGGGACAGGGGAGAGCTCCTATAATTCACCCCTCCACTTT. Translating gives CASSGTGESSYNSPLHF.

This clonotype was found a few times. The chain carries TRBV18 and TRBJ2-2, with 10 nucleotides matching TRBD2. V lost 0 bases, J lost 1 base, and 5 bases stayed unmatched. CDR1 KGHSH and CDR2 LQKENI come from the germline V gene. There are 18 residues in the CDR3. The CDR3 region has the DNA TGTGCCAGCTCACCACCCTGGACTAGCGGACAGAACACCGGGGAGCTGTTTTTT. Translation gives CASSPPWTSGQNTGELFF.

V gene TRBV11-1 combines with J gene TRBJ1-2; 8 positions match TRBD1. The length of the CDR3 is 13 residues. The ends lost 4 bases at V and 5 bases at J; junction bases unmatched: 3. Germline CDR1 and CDR2: SGHAT and FQDESV (reference sequence). CDR3 in amino acids: CASSWDRSYGYTF. In DNA, the CDR3 is TGTGCCAGCAGCTGGGACAGGAGTTATGGCTACACCTTC.

V gene TRBV10-3 combines with J gene TRBJ1-5; 9 nucleotides line up with TRBD1. J lost 5 bases, V lost 8 bases, and 4 bases had no gene match. There are 13 residues in the CDR3. Germline CDR1 ENHRY, CDR2 SYGVKD. CDR3 sequence (DNA): TGTGCCATCGGGACAGGGAAGGATCAGCCCCAGCATTTT. The encoded protein is CAIGTGKDQPQHF.

This clonotype was counted only a few times. The chain links TRBV29-1 to TRBJ2-7, with 7 nucleotides matching TRBD2. The CDR3 loop spans 13 amino acids. CDR1 is SQVTM and CDR2 is ANQGSEA in the germline V gene. Losses at the gene ends were 1 base for V and 3 bases for J; bases not matched to a gene: 3. CDR3 DNA: TGCAGCGTTGAAGGGCCTAGCGGCTACGAGCAGTACTTC. It encodes CSVEGPSGYEQYF.

This clonotype was detected many times. The V call is TRBV13, the J call TRBJ2-1; D is ambiguous. Germline CDR1 reads PRHDT; CDR2 reads FYEKMQ (reference sequence). The V end lost 3 bases, the J end lost 4 bases, and 16 bases lay between the germline ends. The CDR3 loop spans 16 amino acids. CDR3 region: CASSLVPGPRYNEQFF. The CDR3, as DNA: TGTGCCAGCAGCTTGGTTCCGGGCCCACGTTACAATGAGCAGTTCTTC.

The genes are TRBV5-1 and TRBJ2-7, with D unclear. There are 13 residues in the CDR3. The germline V gene encodes CDR1 SGHRS and CDR2 YFSETQ. V was pared by 6 bases and J by 5 bases, with 15 bases between. The CDR3 region is CASKPPARDEQYF. CDR3 coding DNA: TGCGCCAGCAAACCCCCAGCCCGGGACGAGCAGTACTTC. Full variable domain (rest looked up from reference TRBV5-1 and TRBJ2-7): KAGVTQTPRYLIKTRGQQVTLSCSPISGHRSVSWYQQTPGQGLQFLFEYFSETQRNKGNFPGRFSGRQFSNSRSEMNVSTLELGDSALYLCASKPPARDEQYFGPGTRLTVT.

In this sample, this clonotype turned up many times. The J gene is TRBJ1-1, the V gene TRBV11-2; D is unclear. Trimming took 0 bases from V and 5 from J, leaving 10 bases between them. This CDR3 is 14 amino acids long. Germline V gene data show CDR1 as SGHAT and CDR2 as FQNNGV. CDR3 DNA sequence: TGTGCCAGCAGCTTAGAGGCCATGGGGACTGAAGCTTTCTTT. Translated: CASSLEAMGTEAFF. The full variable domain, completed using reference TRBV11-2 and TRBJ1-1, is EAGVAQSPRYKIIEKRQSVAFWCNPISGHATLYWYQQILGQGPKLLIQFQNNGVVDDSQLPKDRFSAERLKGVDSTLKIQPAKLEDSAVYLCASSLEAMGTEAFFGQGTRLTVV.

This chain links TRBV5-5 with TRBJ1-4; D gene ambiguous. Germline CDR1 and CDR2: SGHKS and YYEKEE (reference sequence). V lost 0 bases and J lost 6, with 15 bases in between. This CDR3 has 16 residues. DNA of the CDR3: TGTGCCAGCAGCTTGGTAGTTAGGAGCGTCGATGAAAAACTGTTTTTT. Its protein product is CASSLVVRSVDEKLFF.

In this sample, this clonotype turned up many times. The V gene is TRBV12-3 or TRBV12-4, the J gene TRBJ2-3; D is possibly TRBD2 (5 bases). The CDR3 length is 13 residues. Trimming stripped 5 bases from V and 0 bases from J, with 6 bases between. The DNA for the CDR3 is TGTGCCAGCAGTCGGAGGAGCACAGATACGCAGTATTTT. Amino acid sequence: CASSRRSTDTQYF.

The rearrangement links TRBV5-5 to TRBJ1-2; D unresolved. CDR1 SGHKS and CDR2 YYEKEE come from the germline V gene (reference sequence). Trimming took 2 bases from V and 4 from J, leaving 18 bases between them. CDR3 length: 16 amino acids. The CDR3 protein is CASSFTMRELGYGYTF. In DNA form, the CDR3 reads TGTGCCAGCAGCTTCACCATGAGGGAACTGGGCTATGGCTACACCTTC.

The chain couples TRBV9 to TRBJ2-2, with 8 bases lining up with TRBD1. The germline gives CDR1 SGDLS, CDR2 YYNGEE. The CDR3 runs 14 residues. Losses at the gene ends were 2 bases for V and 8 bases for J; bases not matched to a gene: 5. Here the CDR3 DNA reads TGTGCCAGCAGCGTCGGGACAGGCGGAGGGGAGCTGTTTTTT. This sequence encodes CASSVGTGGGELFF.

Many counts were recorded for this clonotype. The chain combines TRBV12-3 or TRBV12-4 with TRBJ2-7; possible D gene TRBD2, 5 bases. This CDR3 is built from 13 residues. The ends were cut back, 5 bases at V and 3 bases at J, with 11 bases in the middle. CDR3 bases: TGTGCCAGCAGTACTCGGGGTCGCTACGAGCAGTACTTC. Encoded protein: CASSTRGRYEQYF.

This clonotype was seen a few times. The chain couples TRBV20-1 to TRBJ1-2; tentatively, D is TRBD1 (6 bases). CDR1 and CDR2 from the germline V gene are DFQATT and SNEGSKA (reference sequence). The V and J ends lost 3 bases and 2 bases respectively, with 13 bases between them. The CDR3 extends over 14 amino acids. The CDR3 here is CSASPVGQNYGYTF. For the CDR3, the DNA is TGCAGTGCTAGCCCTGTCGGACAGAACTATGGCTACACCTTC.